The 17 T cell receptor beta chains presented below share a single source sample, sequenced in a study of response to subunit inactivated influenza vaccine. TCRdb itself ran the RT-PCR reads through MiXCR, one entry per CDR3 protein. The sample shows 500,000 to 650,000 distinct CDR3 sequences, 6% to 9% of them seen only once. The source was PBMCs from blood, collected around 25 months after vaccination. The receptors were gathered from a man between 50 and 69 years old who received an inactivated influenza vaccine.

The V call is TRBV5-1, the J call TRBJ2-4, with a possible D match to TRBD1 (5 bases). Germline loops: CDR1 SGHRS, CDR2 YFSETQ. This CDR3 region has 15 residues. V was cut by 0 bases and J by 5 bases, with 12 bases left in between. Here the CDR3 DNA reads TGCGCCAGCAGCTTGGAAGGGGCCAGCGAAAACATTCAGTACTTC. Amino acid sequence: CASSLEGASENIQYF.

In this sample, this clonotype turned up many times. This chain links TRBV12-3 or TRBV12-4 with TRBJ2-3, with D unclear. The CDR3 extends over 14 amino acids. V shed 7 bases and J shed 1 base, with 12 bases lying between them. In DNA, the CDR3 is TGTGCCAGCACCCTGACTCAAGGCACAGATACGCAGTATTTT. Translation gives CASTLTQGTDTQYF.

This clonotype turned up a few times. The chain has TRBV25-1 and TRBJ2-7; D is undetermined. CDR3 length equals 15 residues. Per the germline V gene, CDR1 is MGHDK and CDR2 is SYGVNS. Trimming removed 11 bases from V and 0 bases from J, with 20 bases in between. CDR3 sequence: CAPLSCCVTSYEQYF. The CDR3 nucleotides are TGTGCCCCTTTGTCTTGTTGCGTAACCTCCTACGAGCAGTACTTC.

V is TRBV15 and J is TRBJ2-7, with a weak D call TRBD1 (5 bases). The germline V and J ends were trimmed by 0 bases and 3 bases, with 9 bases remaining between them. CDR3 length equals 14 residues. CDR1 and CDR2 (germline): LNHNV, YYDKDF (reference sequence). Here the CDR3 DNA reads TGTGCCACCAGCAGAGAAGGGGTGGGCTACGAGCAGTACTTC. Its translation is CATSREGVGYEQYF.

This clonotype occurred many times. The V gene is TRBV6-5, the J gene TRBJ2-7, with unresolved D. This CDR3 has 11 amino acids. Germline V gene sequence: CDR1 MNHEY, CDR2 SVGAGI. Trimming took off 2 bases at V and 5 bases at J, with 4 bases between the two ends. This CDR3 reads CASSYGHEQYF. The CDR3 coding sequence is TGTGCCAGCAGTTACGGGCACGAGCAGTACTTC.

The chain carries TRBV12-3 or TRBV12-4 and TRBJ1-1; 8 nucleotides line up with TRBD1. V shed 5 bases, J shed 3 bases, and the junction held 11 bases outside the gene matches. This CDR3 spans 16 amino acids. CDR3 DNA: TGTGCCAGCAGTCTAAGACAGGGGAGTTGGCACACTGAAGCTTTCTTT. Translation: CASSLRQGSWHTEAFF.

CDR3 DNA: TGTGCCAGCAGCACCGCGGGACAGGGACCATCTGGGGCCAACGTCCTGACTTTC. Encoded protein: CASSTAGQGPSGANVLTF. V is TRBV6-1 and J is TRBJ2-6; 9 bases are a match to TRBD1. Germline lookup yields CDR1 MNHNS and CDR2 SASEGT. The CDR3 spans 18 residues. V trimming: 6 bases; J trimming: 1 base; junction bases outside the gene matches: 10.

The V call is TRBV7-9, the J call TRBJ2-3; D remains ambiguous. V lost 2 bases and J lost 6, with 12 bases in between. The germline CDR1 and CDR2 sequences are SEHNR and FQNEAQ (reference sequence). This CDR3 region has 14 residues. Here the CDR3 reads CASSLYTDRDTQYF. The CDR3 DNA follows: TGTGCCAGCAGCTTATATACGGACCGGGATACGCAGTATTTT.

This clonotype was found many times. CDR3 amino acids: CASSVDYANTGELFF. The CDR3 DNA is TGCGCCAGCAGCGTGGACTATGCGAACACCGGGGAGCTGTTTTTT. The chain uses TRBV5-1 and TRBJ2-2, with D perhaps matching TRBD2 (6 bases). The V end was cut by 4 bases, the J end by 0 bases, with 10 bases between. Germline lookup yields CDR1 SGHRS and CDR2 YFSETQ. This CDR3 region has 15 residues.

The chain carries TRBV28 and TRBJ1-1; 9 bases agree with TRBD1. Germline values: CDR1 MDHEN, CDR2 SYDVKM. The length of the CDR3 is 12 residues. V dropped 4 bases and J dropped 10; count of bases not matched to a gene: 4. The chain's CDR3 is CASSWGTGLAFF. In DNA form, the CDR3 reads TGTGCCAGCAGTTGGGGGACAGGGTTAGCTTTCTTT. The full variable domain, with the rest looked up from reference TRBV28 and TRBJ1-1, is DVKVTQSSRYLVKRTGEKVFLECVQDMDHENMFWYRQDPGLGLRLIYFSYDVKMKEKGDIPEGYSVSREKKERFSLILESASTNQTSMYLCASSWGTGLAFFGQGTRLTVV.

This rearrangement joins TRBV4-3 to TRBJ1-2; D uncertain. V was trimmed by 0 bases and J by 9 bases, leaving 11 bases between them. The CDR3 extends over 13 amino acids. Germline values: CDR1 LGHNA, CDR2 YSLEER. The CDR3 nucleotides read TGCGCCAGCAGCCAAGACAGATGGACTCGCTACACCTTC. It yields the protein CASSQDRWTRYTF.

This clonotype was seen a handful of times. V and J are TRBV14 and TRBJ1-6; TRBD1 matches at 8 bases. The V and J ends lost 4 bases and 6 bases, in that order; junction bases with no gene match: 11. The CDR3 length is 17 residues. Germline V gene lookup returns CDR1 SGHDN and CDR2 FVKESK. The CDR3 loop is CASSPGLDRGRNSPLHF. CDR3 coding DNA: TGTGCCAGCAGCCCGGGGCTAGACAGGGGACGTAATTCACCCCTCCACTTT.

This clonotype was seen at least ten times. This chain uses TRBV9 with TRBJ2-5, with TRBD2 matching 8 bases. The CDR3 runs to 15 residues. Looked up from germline, CDR1 is SGDLS and CDR2 is YYNGEE. V gave up 4 bases and J gave up 2 bases; unmatched junction bases: 7. The CDR3 nucleotides read TGTGCCAGCAGCTTATCGGGACTAGTTCAAGAGACCCAGTACTTC. Residues: CASSLSGLVQETQYF.

The J gene is TRBJ2-7, the V gene TRBV7-3; 8 bases are shared with TRBD1. Looked up from germline, CDR1 is SGHTA and CDR2 is FQGTGA. The CDR3 runs 15 residues. The J segment lost 6 bases and the V segment lost 3 bases, leaving 10 bases of the junction unmatched. The CDR3 sequence is CASSFSGQGASEQYF. As DNA, the CDR3 is TGTGCCAGCAGCTTCAGTGGTCAGGGGGCGAGCGAGCAGTACTTC. Using reference TRBV7-3 and TRBJ2-7 for the parts outside the CDR3, the full variable domain is GAGVSQTPSNKVTEKGKYVELRCDPISGHTALYWYRQSLGQGPEFLIYFQGTGAADDSGLPNDRFFAVRPEGSVSTLKIQRTERGDSAVYLCASSFSGQGASEQYFGPGTRLTVT.

The rearrangement joins TRBV10-1 to TRBJ1-1; perhaps TRBD1 as D (6 bases). The V end lost 3 bases, the J end lost 6 bases, and 8 bases lay between the germline ends. CDR3 size: 12 residues. Germline V gives CDR1 WNHNN, CDR2 SYGVQD (reference sequence). CDR3 bases: TGCGCCAGCAGTGACCCAGGGGCTGAAGCTTTCTTT. The encoded protein is CASSDPGAEAFF.

This clonotype came up a few times. This rearrangement joins TRBV6-6 to TRBJ1-2, with D perhaps TRBD1 (5 bases). Germline assignment: CDR1 MNHNY and CDR2 SVGAGI (reference sequence). The CDR3 contains 13 residues. V lost 6 bases and J lost 4, with 12 bases in between. The CDR3: CASSPGYSYGYTF. As DNA, the CDR3 is TGTGCCAGCAGCCCAGGGTATAGCTATGGCTACACCTTC.

This chain links TRBV12-3 or TRBV12-4 with TRBJ1-5, with D possibly TRBD1 on 6 matching bases. This CDR3 has 15 amino acids. Trimming left V 4 bases short and J 3 bases short, with 13 bases between. CDR3 in DNA: TGTGCCAGCAGTTCCAAAGGACAGCTCAATCAGCCCCAGCATTTT. This translates into CASSSKGQLNQPQHF.